The 15 T cell receptor beta chains in this list originate from one sample, sequenced in a study of shared clonotypes between healthy human individuals (TCRdb year 2020). CD8 naive samples were CD45RO-negative cells positively selected for CCR7, giving a CD45RA+CCR7+ population that excluded TemRA cells. Libraries were prepared through the immunoSEQ multiplex PCR assay. TCRdb stores this immuneACCESS table with in-frame sequences only. Part of the clones is absent; in the studies checked, under half of the shortfall reflects unresolved V genes, and no reason is known for the rest. This sample has about 2.1 million clones in its table, and roughly 93% of those were observed once. Roughly 1.7% of the sample is taken by the ten largest. The sample comprised naive CD8+ T cells from PBMCs. This specimen's cell subset or site label, interpreted: CD45RA+CCR7+. These receptors were collected from a man in his late teens or twenties in good health. Some clones in this sample may be carry-over from other donors' samples.

J is TRBJ2-3 and V is TRBV11-2; 7 bases are shared with TRBD1. J gave up 3 bases and V 5 bases, and 14 bases lay outside the gene matches. The CDR3 totals 17 residues. Germline V gives CDR1 SGHAT, CDR2 FQNNGV. CDR3 residues: CASSPLPWQGETDTQYF. CDR3 DNA: TGTGCCAGCAGCCCCCTCCCGTGGCAGGGGGAGACAGATACGCAGTATTTT.

The chain combines TRBV27 with TRBJ2-7; TRBD1 might be the D (7 bases). V dropped 5 bases and J dropped 2 bases, with 13 bases sitting between them. Germline V gene data show CDR1 as MNHEY and CDR2 as SMNVEV (reference sequence). The CDR3 has 14 amino acids. CDR3 bases: TGTGCCAGCAGTAGGCGGGACAGAGCCTACGAGCAGTACTTC. Its translation: CASSRRDRAYEQYF.

On this clone: Other DNA sequences within the sample encode an identical CDR3. The V call is TRBV28, the J call TRBJ1-1; D call uncertain. Germline assignment: CDR1 MDHEN and CDR2 SYDVKM. V was pared by 6 bases and J by 5 bases, with 13 bases between. The CDR3 runs to 13 residues. The DNA for the CDR3 is TGTGCCAGCAGCCTAAATCTGGGGACTGAAGCTTTCTTT. Protein sequence: CASSLNLGTEAFF.

The V gene is TRBV6-5, the J gene TRBJ2-7; D is unclear. Germline CDR1 is MNHEY and CDR2 is SVGAGI. CDR3 length: 15 amino acids. The V end lost 0 bases, the J end lost 4 bases, and 13 bases lay between the germline ends. In DNA, the CDR3 is TGTGCCAGCAGTTACTCATTTCCTGGAATGTACGAGCAGTACTTC. This gives the protein CASSYSFPGMYEQYF.

On this clone itself: The same CDR3 also results from other DNA sequences found in this sample. The J gene is TRBJ1-2, the V gene TRBV28, with D possibly TRBD1 on 5 matching bases. V lost 3 bases to trimming and J lost 7 bases, with 6 bases between them. CDR1 and CDR2 from the germline V gene are MDHEN and SYDVKM. The CDR3 extends over 11 amino acids. CDR3 residues: CASSFQGGYTF. The DNA of the CDR3 is TGTGCCAGCAGTTTTCAGGGTGGCTACACCTTC.

The V and J genes are TRBV28 and TRBJ1-4; D remains unclear. V gave up 5 bases and J gave up 9 bases, with 16 bases separating them. The CDR3 extends over 14 amino acids. Germline CDR1 MDHEN, CDR2 SYDVKM. The CDR3 nucleotides read TGTGCCAGCAGTCCCCTAGCATCTCTACAAAAACTGTTTTTT. Its protein is CASSPLASLQKLFF.

V usage is TRBV6-6 and J usage is TRBJ1-2; D uncertain. Trimming stripped 0 bases from V and 0 bases from J, with 5 bases between. This CDR3 contains 14 residues. CDR1 is MNHNY and CDR2 is SVGAGI in the germline V gene (reference sequence). The CDR3 bases are TGTGCCAGCAGTTACTCGGATCCTAACTATGGCTACACCTTC. Its protein product is CASSYSDPNYGYTF.

About this clone itself: One junction end does not reproduce the germline sequence, and a read error may be involved. Other nucleotide sequences in the sample specify the same CDR3. The gene calls are TRBV28 and TRBJ2-7, with TRBD2 matching 8 bases. The CDR3 totals 15 residues. Looked up from germline, CDR1 is MDHEN and CDR2 is SYDVKM. The CDR3 protein is CASSLLDGGAYEQYF. CDR3 DNA sequence: TGTGCCAGCAGTCTTCTCGACGGGGGGGCCTACGAACAGTACTTC.

This rearrangement joins TRBV6-1 to TRBJ2-2; D is unclear. The V gene lost 9 bases and the J gene lost 6 bases, with 11 bases spanning the gap. Per germline, CDR1 MNHNS and CDR2 SASEGT. The CDR3 runs 12 residues. The CDR3, as DNA: TGTGCCAGTAGACTGACCCCCGGGGAGCTGTTTTTT. Residues: CASRLTPGELFF.

J is TRBJ2-3 and V is TRBV28; a weak D match, TRBD2 (5 bases). Germline V lookup: CDR1 MDHEN, CDR2 SYDVKM. V shed 3 bases and J shed 9 bases, with 13 bases lying between them. The CDR3 extends over 13 amino acids. The CDR3 sequence is CASSLGDTTTQYF. The CDR3 coding sequence is TGTGCCAGCAGTTTGGGAGACACGACGACGCAGTATTTT.

The rearrangement joins TRBV11-2 to TRBJ2-5; a weak D match, TRBD2 (7 bases). The CDR3 runs to 19 residues. CDR1 SGHAT and CDR2 FQNNGV come from the germline V gene. With 7 bases removed from V and 2 bases from J, the gap between germline ends came to 29 bases. CDR3 in amino acids: CASTLVIREHREGQETQYF. DNA of the CDR3: TGTGCCAGCACCCTTGTAATTAGGGAGCACAGGGAGGGACAAGAGACCCAGTACTTC.

The V and J genes are TRBV19 and TRBJ1-1; TRBD1 matches 8 bases. Germline-derived CDR1 and CDR2 are LNHDA and SQIVND (reference sequence). V was clipped by 7 bases and J by 4 bases; unmatched bases: 8. The CDR3 loop spans 14 amino acids. The CDR3, as DNA: TGTGCCAGTACCCTGGACAGGGCGGGCACTGAAGCTTTCTTT. Translating gives CASTLDRAGTEAFF.

The CDR3 here is CASSLAHPGLYGYTF. CDR3 nucleotides: TGTGCCAGCAGCTTAGCGCATCCGGGGCTCTATGGCTACACCTTC. The chain employs TRBV7-9 and TRBJ1-2; D perhaps matches TRBD1 (5 bases). Between the trimmed V and J ends, which lost 0 bases and 4 bases, there was a span of 12 bases. CDR3 length: 15 residues. Germline CDR1 is SEHNR and CDR2 is FQNEAQ (reference sequence).

V gene TRBV7-2 combines with J gene TRBJ2-7; no clear D. The CDR3 sequence is 14 residues long. Trimming removed 5 bases from V and 2 bases from J, with 13 bases in between. Germline values: CDR1 SGHTA, CDR2 FQGNSA. The CDR3, as DNA: TGTGCCAGCAGCCCACAAGGATCGGCCTACGAGCAGTACTTC. Residues: CASSPQGSAYEQYF.

This chain joins TRBV7-9 and TRBJ2-1; no clear D. The CDR3 has 14 amino acids. The V gene's germline CDR1 is SEHNR and CDR2 FQNEAQ (reference sequence). The V end was cut by 3 bases, the J end by 7 bases, with 13 bases between. The CDR3 is CASSFEVAVNEQFF. In nucleotides, the CDR3 is TGTGCCAGCAGCTTCGAAGTGGCCGTAAATGAGCAGTTCTTC.